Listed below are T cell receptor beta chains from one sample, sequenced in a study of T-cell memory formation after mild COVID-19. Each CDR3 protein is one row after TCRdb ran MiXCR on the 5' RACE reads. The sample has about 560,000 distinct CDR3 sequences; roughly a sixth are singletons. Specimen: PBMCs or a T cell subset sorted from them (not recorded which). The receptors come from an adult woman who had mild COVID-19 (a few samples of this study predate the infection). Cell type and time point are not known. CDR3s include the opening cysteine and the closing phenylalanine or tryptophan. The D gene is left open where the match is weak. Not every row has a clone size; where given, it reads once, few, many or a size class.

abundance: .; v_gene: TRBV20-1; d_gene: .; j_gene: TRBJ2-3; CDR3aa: CSARERGSRDTQYF; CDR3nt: TGCAGTGCTAGGGAGAGGGGTTCACGGGATACGCAGTATTTT
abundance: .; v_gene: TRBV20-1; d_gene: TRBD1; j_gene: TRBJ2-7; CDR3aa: CSAISRDRGLYEQYF; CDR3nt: TGCAGTGCCATAAGCCGGGACAGGGGGCTGTACGAGCAGTACTTC
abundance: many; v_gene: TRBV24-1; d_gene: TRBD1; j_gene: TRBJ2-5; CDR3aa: CATSDPGTDAKTQYF; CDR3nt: TGTGCCACCAGTGATCCCGGGACAGATGCGAAGACCCAGTACTTC
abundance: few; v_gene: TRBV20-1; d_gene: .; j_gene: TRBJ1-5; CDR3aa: CSVPGDSNQPQHF; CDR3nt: TGCAGTGTCCCAGGGGATAGCAATCAGCCCCAGCATTTT
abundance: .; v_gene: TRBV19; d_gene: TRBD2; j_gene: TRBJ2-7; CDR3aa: CASSLTTSGTYEQYF; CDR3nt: TGTGCCAGTAGTCTTACGACTAGCGGAACCTACGAGCAGTACTTC
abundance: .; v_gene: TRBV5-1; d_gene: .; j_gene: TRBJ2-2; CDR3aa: CASSLVGGDNTGELFF; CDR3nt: TGCGCCAGCAGCTTGGTCGGTGGAGATAACACCGGGGAGCTGTTTTTT
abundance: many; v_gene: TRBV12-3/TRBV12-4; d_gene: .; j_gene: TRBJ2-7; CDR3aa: CASSFWGGLYEQYF; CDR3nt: TGTGCCAGCAGTTTTTGGGGGGGGCTTTACGAGCAGTACTTC
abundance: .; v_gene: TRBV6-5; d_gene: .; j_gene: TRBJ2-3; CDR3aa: CASNPWGSADTQYF; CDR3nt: TGTGCCAGCAACCCTTGGGGGAGCGCAGATACGCAGTATTTT
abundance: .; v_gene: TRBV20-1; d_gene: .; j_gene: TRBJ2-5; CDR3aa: CSATLETQYF; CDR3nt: TGCAGTGCCACATTAGAGACCCAGTACTTC
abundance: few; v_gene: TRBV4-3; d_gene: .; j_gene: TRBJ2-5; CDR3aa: CASSQEVLEETQYF; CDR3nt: TGCGCCAGCAGCCAAGAAGTCTTAGAGGAGACCCAGTACTTC
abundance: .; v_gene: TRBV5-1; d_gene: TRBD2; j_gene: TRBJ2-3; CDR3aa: CASSPGLAGNTDTQYF; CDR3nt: TGCGCCAGCAGCCCGGGACTAGCGGGAAACACAGATACGCAGTATTTT
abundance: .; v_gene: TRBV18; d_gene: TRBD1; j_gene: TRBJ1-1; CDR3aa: CASSPPDRATITEAFF; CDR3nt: TGTGCCAGCTCACCACCGGACAGGGCCACTATCACTGAAGCTTTCTTT
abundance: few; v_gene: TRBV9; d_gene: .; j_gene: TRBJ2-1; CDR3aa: CASSVGTVRNNEQFF; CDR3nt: TGTGCCAGCAGCGTAGGTACAGTTAGAAACAATGAGCAGTTCTTC
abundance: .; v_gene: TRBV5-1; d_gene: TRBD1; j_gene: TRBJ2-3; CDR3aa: CASSLGQGTSTDTQYF; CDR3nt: TGCGCCAGCAGCTTGGGACAGGGGACTTCCACAGATACGCAGTATTTT
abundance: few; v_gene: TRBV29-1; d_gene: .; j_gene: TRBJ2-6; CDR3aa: CSVQVPGANVLTF; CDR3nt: TGCAGCGTACAGGTGCCTGGGGCCAACGTCCTGACTTTC
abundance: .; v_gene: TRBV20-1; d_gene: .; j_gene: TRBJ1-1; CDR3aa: CSATPSWDISEAFF; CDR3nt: TGCAGTGCTACCCCCTCTTGGGACATCTCCGAAGCTTTCTTT
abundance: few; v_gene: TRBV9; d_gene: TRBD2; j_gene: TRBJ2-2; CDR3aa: CASSVGTSGNTGELFF; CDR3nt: TGTGCCAGCAGCGTAGGCACTAGCGGGAACACCGGGGAGCTGTTTTTT
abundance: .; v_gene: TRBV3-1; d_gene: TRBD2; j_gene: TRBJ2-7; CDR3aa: CASSQDPSGDYEQYF; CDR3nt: TGTGCCAGCAGCCAAGACCCTAGCGGGGACTACGAGCAGTACTTC
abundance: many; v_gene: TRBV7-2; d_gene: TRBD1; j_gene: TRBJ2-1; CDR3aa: CASSLGQGRNEQFF; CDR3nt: TGTGCCAGCAGCTTAGGACAGGGTCGGAATGAGCAGTTCTTC
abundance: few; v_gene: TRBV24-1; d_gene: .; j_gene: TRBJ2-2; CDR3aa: CATSVSGENTGELFF; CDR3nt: TGTGCCACCAGTGTAAGCGGTGAGAACACCGGGGAGCTGTTTTTT
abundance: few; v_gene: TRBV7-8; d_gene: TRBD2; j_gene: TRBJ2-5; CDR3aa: CASSLDDYSGPQETQYF; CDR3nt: TGTGCCAGCAGCTTAGATGATTATAGCGGGCCCCAAGAGACCCAGTACTTC
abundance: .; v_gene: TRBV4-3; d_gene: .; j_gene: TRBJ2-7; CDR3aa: CASSQDPRQAYEQYF; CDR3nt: TGCGCCAGCAGCCAAGACCCCCGACAAGCCTACGAGCAGTACTTC
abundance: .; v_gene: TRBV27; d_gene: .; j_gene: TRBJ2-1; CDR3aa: CASSFVGVSGYNEQFF; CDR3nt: TGTGCCAGCAGTTTTGTGGGGGTGTCGGGCTACAATGAGCAGTTCTTC
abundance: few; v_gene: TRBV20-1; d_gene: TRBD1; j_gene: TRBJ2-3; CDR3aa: CSATGTGGTDTQYF; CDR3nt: TGCAGTGCAACCGGGACAGGGGGCACAGATACGCAGTATTTT
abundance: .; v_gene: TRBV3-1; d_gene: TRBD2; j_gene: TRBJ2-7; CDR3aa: CASSYGGSGRYEQYF; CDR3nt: TGTGCCAGCAGCTATGGGGGTAGCGGGAGGTACGAGCAGTACTTC
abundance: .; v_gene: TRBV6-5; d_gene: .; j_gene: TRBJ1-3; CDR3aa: CASISSGNTIYF; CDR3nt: TGTGCCAGCATCAGCTCTGGAAACACCATATATTTT
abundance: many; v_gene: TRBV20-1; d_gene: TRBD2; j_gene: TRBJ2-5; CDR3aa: CSARTSGPYQETQYF; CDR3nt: TGCAGTGCTAGGACTAGCGGCCCGTACCAAGAGACCCAGTACTTC
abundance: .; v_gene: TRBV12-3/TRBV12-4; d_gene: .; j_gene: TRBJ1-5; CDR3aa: CASSWGVSSNQPQHF; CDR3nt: TGTGCCAGCAGTTGGGGGGTCAGTAGCAATCAGCCCCAGCATTTT
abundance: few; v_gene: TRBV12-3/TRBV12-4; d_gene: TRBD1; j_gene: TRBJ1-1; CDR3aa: CASSLLGQGRAFF; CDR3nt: TGTGCCAGCAGTTTACTGGGACAGGGTAGAGCTTTCTTT
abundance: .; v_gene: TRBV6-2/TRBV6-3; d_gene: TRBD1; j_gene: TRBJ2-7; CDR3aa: CASSYPDRVSYEQYF; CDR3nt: TGTGCCAGCAGTTATCCTGACAGGGTCTCGTACGAGCAGTACTTC
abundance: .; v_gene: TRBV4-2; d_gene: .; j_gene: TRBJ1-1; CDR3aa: CASSQEVTEAFF; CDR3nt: TGTGCCAGCAGCCAAGAGGTTACTGAAGCTTTCTTT
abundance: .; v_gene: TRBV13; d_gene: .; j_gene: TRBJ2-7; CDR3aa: CASSHRQNYYEQYF; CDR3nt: TGTGCCAGCAGCCATCGACAGAATTACTACGAGCAGTACTTC
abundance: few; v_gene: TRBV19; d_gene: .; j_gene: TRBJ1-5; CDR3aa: CASSPGRVSSNQPQHF; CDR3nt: TGTGCCAGTAGCCCGGGGAGGGTGAGTAGCAATCAGCCCCAGCATTTT
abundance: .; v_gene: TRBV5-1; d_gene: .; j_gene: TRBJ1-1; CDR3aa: CASSTATANTEAFF; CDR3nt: TGCGCCAGCAGCACGGCGACAGCGAACACTGAAGCTTTCTTT
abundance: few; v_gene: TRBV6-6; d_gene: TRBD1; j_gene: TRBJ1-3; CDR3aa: CASSYPKYRGSGNTIYF; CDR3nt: TGTGCCAGCAGTTACCCCAAGTACAGGGGCTCTGGAAACACCATATATTTT
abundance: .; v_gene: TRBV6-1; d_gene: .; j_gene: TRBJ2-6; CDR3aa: CASSEALTKTGANVLTF; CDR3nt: TGTGCCAGCAGTGAAGCTCTGACAAAGACTGGGGCCAACGTCCTGACTTTC
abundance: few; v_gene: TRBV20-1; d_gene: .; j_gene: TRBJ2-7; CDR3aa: CSARELSGSYEQYF; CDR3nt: TGCAGTGCTAGAGAGCTAAGTGGTTCCTACGAGCAGTACTTC
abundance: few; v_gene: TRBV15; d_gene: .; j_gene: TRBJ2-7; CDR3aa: CATGRQRGSSYEQYF; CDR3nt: TGTGCCACCGGGCGGCAGAGGGGGTCCTCCTACGAGCAGTACTTC
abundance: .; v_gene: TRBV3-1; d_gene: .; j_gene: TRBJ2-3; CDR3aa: CASSQGASAQYF; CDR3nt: TGTGCCAGCAGCCAAGGTGCTAGCGCGCAGTATTTT
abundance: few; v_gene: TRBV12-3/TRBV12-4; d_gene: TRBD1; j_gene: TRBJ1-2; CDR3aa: CASSSSGTGSYGYTF; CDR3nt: TGTGCCAGCAGTTCTTCCGGGACAGGGTCCTATGGCTACACCTTC
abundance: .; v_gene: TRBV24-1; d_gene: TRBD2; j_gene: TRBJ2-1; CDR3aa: CATSVGGNYNEQFF; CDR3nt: TGTGCCACCAGTGTCGGGGGGAACTACAATGAGCAGTTCTTC
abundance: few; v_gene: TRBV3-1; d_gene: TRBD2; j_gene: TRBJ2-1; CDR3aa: CASSQTGTSGEHEQFF; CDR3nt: TGTGCCAGCAGCCAAACCGGGACTAGCGGGGAACATGAGCAGTTCTTC
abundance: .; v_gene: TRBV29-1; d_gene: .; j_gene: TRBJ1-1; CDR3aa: CSATGSYPMNTEAFF; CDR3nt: TGCAGCGCTACAGGGAGTTATCCTATGAACACTGAAGCTTTCTTT